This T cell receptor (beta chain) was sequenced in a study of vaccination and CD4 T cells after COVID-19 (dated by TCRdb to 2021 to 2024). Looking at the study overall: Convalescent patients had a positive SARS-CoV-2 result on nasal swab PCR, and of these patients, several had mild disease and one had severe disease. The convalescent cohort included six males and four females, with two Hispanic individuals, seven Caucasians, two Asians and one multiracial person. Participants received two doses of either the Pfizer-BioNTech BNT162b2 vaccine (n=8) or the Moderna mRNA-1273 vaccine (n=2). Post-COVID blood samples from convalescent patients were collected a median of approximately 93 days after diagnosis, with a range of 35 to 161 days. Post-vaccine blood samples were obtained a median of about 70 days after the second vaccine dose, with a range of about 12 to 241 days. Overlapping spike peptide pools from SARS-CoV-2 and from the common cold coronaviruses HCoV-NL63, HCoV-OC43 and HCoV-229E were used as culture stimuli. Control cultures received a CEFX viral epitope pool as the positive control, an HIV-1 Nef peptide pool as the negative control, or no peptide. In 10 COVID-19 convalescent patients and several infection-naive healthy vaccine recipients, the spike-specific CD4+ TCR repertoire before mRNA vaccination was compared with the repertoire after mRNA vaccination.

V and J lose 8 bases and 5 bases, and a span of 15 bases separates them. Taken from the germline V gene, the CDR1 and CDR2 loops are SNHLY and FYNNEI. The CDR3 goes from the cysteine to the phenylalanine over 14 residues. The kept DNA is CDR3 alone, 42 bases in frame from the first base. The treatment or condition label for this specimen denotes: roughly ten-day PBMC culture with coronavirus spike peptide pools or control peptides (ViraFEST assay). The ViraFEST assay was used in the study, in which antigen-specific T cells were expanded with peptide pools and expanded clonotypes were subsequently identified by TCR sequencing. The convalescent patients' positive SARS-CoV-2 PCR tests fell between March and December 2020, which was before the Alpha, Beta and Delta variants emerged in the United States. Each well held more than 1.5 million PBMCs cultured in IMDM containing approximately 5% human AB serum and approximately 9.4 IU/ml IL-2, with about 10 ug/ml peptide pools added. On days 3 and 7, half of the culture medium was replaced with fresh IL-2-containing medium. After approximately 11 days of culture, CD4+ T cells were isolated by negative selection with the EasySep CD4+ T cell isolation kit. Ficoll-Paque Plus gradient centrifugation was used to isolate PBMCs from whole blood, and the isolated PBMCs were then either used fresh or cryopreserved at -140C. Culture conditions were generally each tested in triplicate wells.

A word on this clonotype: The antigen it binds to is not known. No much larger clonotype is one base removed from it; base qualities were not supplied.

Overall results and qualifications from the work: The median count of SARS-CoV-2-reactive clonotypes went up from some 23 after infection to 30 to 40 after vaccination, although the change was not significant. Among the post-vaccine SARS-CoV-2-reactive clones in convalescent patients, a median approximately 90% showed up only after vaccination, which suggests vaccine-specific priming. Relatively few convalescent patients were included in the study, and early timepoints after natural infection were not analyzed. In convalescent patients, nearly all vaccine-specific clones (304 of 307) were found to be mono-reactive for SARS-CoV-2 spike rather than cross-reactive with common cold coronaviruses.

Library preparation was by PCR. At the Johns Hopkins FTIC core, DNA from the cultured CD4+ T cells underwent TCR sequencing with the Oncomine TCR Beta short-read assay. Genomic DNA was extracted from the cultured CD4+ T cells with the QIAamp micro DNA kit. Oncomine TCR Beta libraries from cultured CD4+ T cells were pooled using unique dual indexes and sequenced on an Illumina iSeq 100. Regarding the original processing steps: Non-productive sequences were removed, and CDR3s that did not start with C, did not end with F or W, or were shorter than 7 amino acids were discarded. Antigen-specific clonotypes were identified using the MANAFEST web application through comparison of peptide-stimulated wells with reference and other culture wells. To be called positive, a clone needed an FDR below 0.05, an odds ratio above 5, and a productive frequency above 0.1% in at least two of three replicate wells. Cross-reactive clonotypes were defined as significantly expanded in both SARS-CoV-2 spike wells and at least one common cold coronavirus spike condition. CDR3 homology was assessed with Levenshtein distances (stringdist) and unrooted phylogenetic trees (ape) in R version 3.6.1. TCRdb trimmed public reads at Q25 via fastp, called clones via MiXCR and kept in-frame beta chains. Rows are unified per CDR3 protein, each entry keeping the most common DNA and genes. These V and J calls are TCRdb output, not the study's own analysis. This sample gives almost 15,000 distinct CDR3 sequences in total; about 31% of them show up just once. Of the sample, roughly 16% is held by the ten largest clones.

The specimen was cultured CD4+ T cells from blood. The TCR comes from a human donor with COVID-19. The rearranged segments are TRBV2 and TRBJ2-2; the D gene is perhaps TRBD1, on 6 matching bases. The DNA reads TGTGCCAGCCGCGAAAAAACAGGGACCGGGGAGCTGTTTTTT. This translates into CASREKTGTGELFF.